The sequence of this T cell receptor (beta chain) was determined in a study of cytomegalovirus exposure and HLA in healthy donors (dated by TCRdb to 2016 to 2017). Notes on the research overall: According to an earlier analysis of a few hundred of the donors, roughly 180 million T cells yielded 117 million unique TCR beta sequences and 276 Gb of sequence data. An early release that covered roughly 600 HLA-typed donors contained approximately 300 gigabases of sequencing data and tens of millions of unique TCR sequences. The genetic ancestry cluster associated with self-reported Caucasian donors included 81% of the 398 genotyped donors. The aim of the study was to test whether cataloging public T cell receptors could identify signatures of past pathogen exposure. Using immunosequencing, the study profiled T cell repertoires from 500 to 800 subjects and related those repertoires to cytomegalovirus serostatus. In addition to the first cohort of hundreds of subjects, a separate validation cohort of around 110 different subjects was used. To predict cytomegalovirus infection status, the study combined high-throughput TCR immunosequencing, statistical association of individual TCRs with disease status, and machine learning. A later analysis re-analyzed previously published TCR beta repertoires from about 730 donors and added high-resolution HLA genotyping to study TCR occurrence patterns. Rather than using new phenotypic data, the later analysis identified candidate immune exposures from TCR beta sequences and from how often those sequences occurred across donors. An earlier analysis of about 620 of the donors applied high-throughput TCR beta sequencing to assess whether each TCR beta V gene segment acted as functional or pseudogenic. Donor age, sex, ethnicity and CMV serostatus were collected together with the repertoire data. In a later genetic analysis, genome-wide SNP genotypes for about three fifths of the roughly 670 donors were used, and that subset was treated as a discovery cohort. All discovery cohort repertoires had been generated using a single sequencing platform. Both class I and class II loci were covered by HLA typing, at four-digit resolution. The number of typed donors differed by locus: about 620-640 for A, B, C, DRB1 and DQB1; some 540 for DQA1; around 610 for DPA1; and some 430 for DPB1. Because of strong linkage in the cohort, a few DR-DQ haplotypes were treated as single units for association and clustering. Across around 400 genotyped donors of the cohort, an average of about 200,000 unique TCR beta nucleotide sequences per donor were sequenced, and roughly 20% of those sequences were non-productive. General conclusions and limits of the study: In a later genetic analysis, fewer N-insertions in productive TCRs were reported among donors in an Asian-associated ancestry cluster than the roughly 700-donor mean. In a later analysis, TCR association rates were found to vary across HLA loci, with the most associated TCRs seen for DRB1 alleles and the fewest for HLA-C alleles. A further reported finding was that TCR beta sequences accurately predicted the HLA-A and HLA-B alleles for most subjects in the first cohort. A cluster of highly shared sequence variants was judged likely to be a technical artifact of the sequencing pipeline. According to the authors, the approach could potentially be generalized to other disease states and immunological phenotypes. Broadly in line with IMGT annotations, most TCR beta V segments showed up in productive rearrangements about 87% or about 30% of the time in an earlier analysis of around 550 of the donors. At a false discovery rate of 0.05, a later analysis linked some 17,000 TCR beta sequences to specific HLA alleles. HLA typing was unavailable for some donors at each locus, so association tests used only the typed subset. This cohort had only TCR beta chains sequenced, and the lack of alpha or paired-chain data limited which features could be detected. CMV serostatus was the only immune exposure information available for the cohort. The classifier was reported to diagnose cytomegalovirus status with high specificity and sensitivity in both the original cohort and the validation cohort. In vitro tests confirmed that a few of the cytomegalovirus-associated TCR beta chains recognize cytomegalovirus antigens. Because counts were too low, roughly 18 rarely observed V segments, including chromosome 9 orphons, were left out of the earlier analysis of several hundred of the donors. In a later analysis, HLA-associated TCR beta chains showed more clonal expansion and lower generation probabilities than non-associated chains that were equally common. A later analysis reported that several top co-occurrence clusters appeared linked to parvovirus B19, influenza, CMV and Epstein-Barr virus. Strong co-occurrence of HLA alleles, especially DR and DQ, made assigning TCR associations to individual alleles difficult. Most CMV-associated TCR beta chains appeared to be HLA-restricted in a later analysis, and the HLA associations seemed to be driven largely by CMV exposure. The 87-base-pair reads could not distinguish some IMGT-functional V segments, including TRBV6-2 and TRBV6-3, so those segments were excluded. A total of 150 to 200 TCR beta chains were listed by the study as associated with cytomegalovirus. Across donors, most TCR sequences were observed very rarely, whereas some public TCRs were present in many individuals. In a later genetic analysis, a missense DCLRE1C variant was associated with V-gene and J-gene trimming of TCR beta chains, and the association was replicated in an independent cohort. Sequencing depth was assumed to be roughly uniform across donors in the presence/absence analyses, though that assumption may not hold. Linkage disequilibrium might explain the correlated functional status among segregating V segments, but an unknown experimental factor could not be excluded.

The library was generated by the immunoSEQ multiplex PCR assay. For the multiplex PCR, a mixture combining 60 forward primers for TCR Vbeta segments and 13 reverse primers for TCR Jbeta segments was used. The CDR3 region of rearranged TCR beta genes was amplified from genomic DNA with a multiplex PCR assay. Amplified TCR beta libraries were sequenced as 87-base-pair reads on the Illumina HiSeq System. The authors' pipeline ran thus. In a later analysis, some 80 million unique TCR beta chains were counted across the 666 repertoires, and about 10 million of these chains were shared by at least two donors. To remove PCR and sequencing errors, raw reads were error-corrected and collapsed into unique sequences using a nearest-neighbor algorithm that merged closely related sequences. CDR3 sequences were aligned to IMGT reference sequences to assign V, D and J gene segments. Each retained sequence needed at least a six-nucleotide match to both a V gene segment and a J gene segment. A rearrangement counted as productive if the CDR3 had no stop codons and remained in frame with V and J, and every other rearrangement counted as non-productive. Following IMGT convention, CDR3 was defined as the stretch from the second conserved V-encoded cysteine to the conserved J-encoded phenylalanine. The earlier analysis of 500 to 650 of the donors excluded any sequence lacking an unambiguous match to a single V gene segment. In an earlier analysis of 450 to 700 of the donors, V segments were called functional above 56.7% productive rearrangements and were called segregating when the between-donor standard deviation exceeded 5%. A statistical classification framework was developed to diagnose cytomegalovirus status using the catalog of TCR beta chain sequences. In a later analysis, V and J genes were assigned by comparing TCR nucleotide sequences against IMGT/GENE-DB human TR gene sequences. In a later analysis, CDR3 sequences and most-parsimonious VDJ recombination scenarios were assigned using the TCRdist pipeline. A later analysis defined each TCR beta chain by its CDR3 amino acid sequence plus V-gene family, and excluded reads lacking a unique V-gene family. A later analysis removed 592 highly shared, low-generation-probability nucleotide sequences to deal with suspected cross-contamination and a sequencing artifact. In a later analysis, a clonal expansion index was calculated for each public chain from normalized within-repertoire ranks of inferred template counts. In a later analysis, generation probabilities were computed with a VDJ recombination model fitted to out-of-frame rearrangements, and the resulting probabilities were checked against IGoR. In a later analysis, hypergeometric tests were used to score TCR-TCR, TCR-HLA and TCR-CMV co-occurrence, with a repertoire-size bias correction applied to TCR pairs. In a later analysis, false discovery rates were estimated by permuting HLA or CMV assignments 20 times. In a later analysis, co-occurring TCRs were grouped using DBSCAN, and TCRdist sequence similarity was added for clustering within HLA-allele-positive subsets. For co-occurrence clustering, repertoires with fewer than 30,000 or more than 120,000 public chains were excluded, along with 5 or 6 repertoires with anomalous nucleotide sharing. The table comes from immuneACCESS by way of TCRdb, which keeps in-frame sequences with V and J called. Part of the clones is missing from these tables; in studies checked, under half for an unresolved V gene and the rest for unknown reasons. V and J calls plus clone size are reproduced from that table; the DNA served to infer D and trimming. The sample table records some 120,000 clones; approximately 80% of these occur just once. The top ten hold under 3% of the sample.

This clone has just a few counts. The antigen it recognizes is unknown. The input lacks base qualities; no much larger clone sits a single base away. The cohort was made up of approximately 700 healthy bone marrow donors. Cohort members were all nominally healthy when sampled, although unrecorded immune exposures were likely present. The donor was CMV seropositive and was included in the group of approximately 300 seropositive cohort members. A peripheral blood sample was provided by each donor, and peripheral blood mononuclear cells were used for TCR beta sequencing. Genomic DNA was extracted from the blood cell samples with the Qiagen DNeasy Blood Extraction Kit. V loses 6 bases, J loses 11 bases, and the germline ends lie 19 bases apart. The CDR3 holds 14 amino acids from the cysteine to the phenylalanine. The sequence is cut down to CDR3 DNA, 42 bases in frame from base 1. CDR1 and CDR2, looked up from the germline V gene, are SGHTA and FQGNSA.

The chain couples TRBV7-2 to TRBJ1-4; TRBD1 could be the D gene, as 5 bases match. Material: PBMCs. The receptor's source is a woman aged 18 to 35 in good health and CMV-seropositive. The base sequence is TGTGCCAGCAGTGGTTCGTCGCGGGGGACGAAACTGTTTTTT. Translated, it reads CASSGSSRGTKLFF.